The 17 T cell receptor beta chains listed next were all sequenced from one sample in a study of monozygotic twins with inflammatory bowel disease. TCRdb re-analyzed the 5' RACE reads; it lists each CDR3 protein once, without DNA. Found here are 300,000 to 400,000 distinct CDR3 sequences; the top ten clones hold approximately 2%. Sequencing was done on a sample of blood. Source of these receptors: a human donor with ulcerative colitis or Crohn's disease, or a healthy co-twin of an affected twin (not recorded which).

CDR3 sequence: CASSPGTAFSSYEQYF. The chain uses TRBV18 and TRBJ2-7; TCRdb lists TRBD1, though no DNA is available to test this call. This CDR3 spans 16 amino acids. Germline V gives CDR1 KGHSH, CDR2 LQKENI.

The chain links TRBV28 to TRBJ1-5; checking the TCRdb D call of TRBD1 is not possible without DNA. The CDR3 is made up of 15 amino acids. Germline lookup yields CDR1 MDHEN and CDR2 SYDVKM. The CDR3: CASSLRSGGKQPQHF.

The chain joins TRBV5-1 to TRBJ2-1; the TRBD1 assignment by TCRdb is unverifiable without DNA. The CDR3 covers 16 residues. In germline, CDR1 is SGHRS, CDR2 YFSETQ. The CDR3 loop reads CASSSAAHGGNNEQFF.

The CDR3 sequence is CASSSPTRRGYNEQFF. This chain links TRBV27 with TRBJ2-1; TCRdb returns TRBD2, unconfirmable since there is no DNA. This CDR3 has 16 amino acids. The germline CDR1 and CDR2 sequences are MNHEY and SMNVEV (reference sequence).

The chain links TRBV9 to TRBJ2-1. This CDR3 region has 15 residues. Germline lookup yields CDR1 SGDLS and CDR2 YYNGEE. The CDR3 sequence: CASSVGGSHFNEQFF.

The rearrangement uses TRBV18 and TRBJ2-7; absent DNA, TCRdb's TRBD2 call cannot be checked. This CDR3 has 15 amino acids. Germline V CDR1 and CDR2: KGHSH, LQKENI. Here the CDR3 reads CASRQTSGGAYEQYF.

CDR3 loop: CASSQRDNEQFF. V and J are TRBV4-1 and TRBJ2-1. CDR1 is MGHRA and CDR2 is YSYEKL in the germline V gene. This CDR3 comprises 12 residues.

Here the CDR3 reads CASSMTSGTIYEQYF. The chain couples TRBV5-5 to TRBJ2-7; TCRdb designates TRBD2, a call that cannot be tested without DNA. Germline V gives CDR1 SGHKS, CDR2 YYEKEE (reference sequence). The CDR3 consists of 15 residues.

The chain carries TRBV7-3 and TRBJ2-7; TCRdb outputs TRBD1, but without DNA this stays unchecked. This CDR3 spans 14 amino acids. CDR1 SGHTA and CDR2 FQGTGA come from the germline V gene. The CDR3 protein is CASSPTGTDGEQYF.

This chain connects TRBV7-2 to TRBJ1-6. Germline V CDR1 and CDR2: SGHTA, FQGNSA. The CDR3 contains 16 residues. CDR3 protein: CASSTRGGRVNSPLHF. The full variable domain, its missing parts supplied by reference TRBV7-2 and TRBJ1-6, is GAGVSQSPSNKVTEKGKDVELRCDPISGHTALYWYRQSLGQGLEFLIYFQGNSAPDKSGLPSDRFSAERTGGSVSTLTIQRTQQEDSAVYLCASSTRGGRVNSPLHFGNGTRLTVT.

V is TRBV5-4 and J is TRBJ2-6; TCRdb's D call, TRBD1, is unchecked because there is no DNA. The CDR3 is made up of 16 amino acids. Germline CDR1 SGHNT, CDR2 YYREEE (reference sequence). CDR3 amino acids: CASSPGQGAGANVLTF.

The rearrangement joins TRBV27 to TRBJ2-3. Germline CDR1 and CDR2: MNHEY and SMNVEV (reference sequence). The CDR3 totals 13 residues. The CDR3 sequence: CASSEVVSDTQYF.

CDR3 residues: CASRTTSGAYNEQFF. The V and J genes are TRBV5-1 and TRBJ2-1; TCRdb gives TRBD2 as the D gene, but with no DNA this cannot be confirmed. CDR1 and CDR2 (germline): SGHRS, YFSETQ. The CDR3 totals 15 residues.

The chain joins TRBV7-9 to TRBJ1-5; TCRdb picks TRBD1, but there is no DNA to check that call. The CDR3 loop spans 16 amino acids. Germline-derived CDR1 and CDR2 are SEHNR and FQNEAQ (reference sequence). CDR3 protein: CASSRGPRGGSQPQHF.

The chain carries TRBV3-1 and TRBJ2-5; checking the TCRdb D call of TRBD1 is not possible without DNA. Germline CDR1 and CDR2: LGHDT and YNNKEL (reference sequence). The CDR3 is 14 residues long. The CDR3 sequence: CASSPGQGVETQYF.

The chain's CDR3 is CASSPSPGPSYTF. V and J are TRBV5-4 and TRBJ1-2. Germline CDR1 is SGHNT and CDR2 is YYREEE (reference sequence). CDR3 length: 13 residues.

The chain recombines TRBV7-9 with TRBJ2-7; TCRdb returns TRBD1, unconfirmable since there is no DNA. Germline loops: CDR1 SEHNR, CDR2 FQNEAQ (reference sequence). There are 13 residues in the CDR3. CDR3 residues: CASSLGGQYEQYF.